The next 7 T cell receptor beta chains were all read from a single sample in a study of T-cell reconstitution after alpha-beta-depleted transplantation in children (dated by TCRdb to the mid-2010s). Explained via the paper, the treatment or condition label denotes: allogeneic hematopoietic cell transplantation with graft depleted of TCRalphabeta T cells and CD19 B cells. Library generation was performed with PCR. Sequencer: Illumina HiSeq 2500. TCR library preparation used molecular barcoding, with unique molecular identifiers applied to normalize quantification of the TCRbeta repertoire. In TCRdb, the public reads were trimmed at Q25 with fastp and aligned with MiXCR, with productive beta chains retained. Every entry covers one CDR3 protein and lists the most common genes and DNA from its rows. This sample gives approximately 250,000 distinct CDR3 sequences in total; about 25% of them show up just once. Roughly 2.5% of the sample belongs to the ten largest clones.

Material: PBMCs, obtained before TCRalphabeta/CD19-depleted stem cell transplant. These receptors were collected from a girl aged 2 to 9 with Fanconi anemia, due to receive a stem cell transplant.

This clonotype was detected only a few times. The chain joins TRBV7-3 to TRBJ2-3; tentative D call: TRBD2 (6 bases). This CDR3 comprises 15 residues. V gave up 5 bases and J gave up 6 bases, with 18 bases separating them. The germline V gene encodes CDR1 SGHTA and CDR2 FQGTGA. The CDR3 DNA reads as TGTGCCAGCAGCAAAACTAGAGGGGACTGGGATACGCAGTATTTT. As protein: CASSKTRGDWDTQYF. The full variable domain, completed using reference TRBV7-3 and TRBJ2-3, is GAGVSQTPSNKVTEKGKYVELRCDPISGHTALYWYRQSLGQGPEFLIYFQGTGAADDSGLPNDRFFAVRPEGSVSTLKIQRTERGDSAVYLCASSKTRGDWDTQYFGPGTRLTVL.

This clonotype has just a few counts. This chain connects TRBV29-1 to TRBJ1-6; the D gene is possibly TRBD1 (5 bases). The CDR3 is made up of 13 amino acids. From germline, CDR1 is SQVTM and CDR2 ANQGSEA. Trimming took off 6 bases at V and 9 bases at J, with 15 bases between the two ends. The CDR3: CSVQQGSSSPLHF. CDR3 nucleotide sequence: TGCAGCGTCCAGCAGGGTTCTTCTTCACCCCTCCACTTT.

This clonotype was counted a single time. V and J are TRBV12-5 and TRBJ2-6; D might be TRBD1 (5 bases). V lost 5 bases to trimming and J lost 8 bases, with 19 bases between them. The CDR3 covers 16 residues. Germline CDR1 LGHNT, CDR2 FRNRAP. The DNA of the CDR3 is TGTGCTAGTGGTCTATCCCGGGCAGGGATGACCAACGTCCTGACTTTC. Protein: CASGLSRAGMTNVLTF.

This clonotype was detected many times. The V and J genes are TRBV6-1 and TRBJ2-7; 13 bases match TRBD2. The junction had 0 bases not matched to a gene; V was cut back by 3 bases and J by 4 bases. Germline values: CDR1 MNHNS, CDR2 SASEGT. This CDR3 contains 14 residues. CDR3: CASSEGLAGYEQYF. The CDR3 bases are TGTGCCAGCAGTGAGGGACTAGCGGGGTACGAGCAGTACTTC.

This clonotype was found many times. The V gene is TRBV20-1, the J gene TRBJ2-3; a possible D gene is TRBD1 (5 bases). V lost 0 bases and J 4 bases, leaving 14 bases between the germline ends. This CDR3 spans 15 amino acids. Germline V CDR1 and CDR2: DFQATT, SNEGSKA (reference sequence). CDR3 sequence reads: CSARDPPGFADTQYF. CDR3 sequence (DNA): TGCAGTGCTAGAGATCCCCCAGGGTTTGCAGATACGCAGTATTTT.

This chain uses TRBV20-1 with TRBJ1-6; possibly TRBD1 for D (6 bases). The CDR3 spans 12 residues. V lost 3 bases to trimming and J lost 10 bases, with 10 bases between them. Germline CDR1 and CDR2: DFQATT and SNEGSKA (reference sequence). The chain's CDR3 is CSASGQPSPLHF. CDR3 DNA sequence: TGCAGTGCTAGCGGACAGCCCTCACCCCTCCACTTT.

The chain joins TRBV6-1 to TRBJ2-3; 8 bases map to TRBD2. The CDR3 covers 18 residues. V shed 5 bases, J shed 0 bases, and the junction held 13 bases outside the gene matches. Germline V gene data show CDR1 as MNHNS and CDR2 as SASEGT. The CDR3 sequence is CASSSGTSGSSSTDTQYF. In nucleotides, the CDR3 is TGTGCCAGCAGTAGTGGGACTAGTGGATCCTCTAGCACAGATACGCAGTATTTT.